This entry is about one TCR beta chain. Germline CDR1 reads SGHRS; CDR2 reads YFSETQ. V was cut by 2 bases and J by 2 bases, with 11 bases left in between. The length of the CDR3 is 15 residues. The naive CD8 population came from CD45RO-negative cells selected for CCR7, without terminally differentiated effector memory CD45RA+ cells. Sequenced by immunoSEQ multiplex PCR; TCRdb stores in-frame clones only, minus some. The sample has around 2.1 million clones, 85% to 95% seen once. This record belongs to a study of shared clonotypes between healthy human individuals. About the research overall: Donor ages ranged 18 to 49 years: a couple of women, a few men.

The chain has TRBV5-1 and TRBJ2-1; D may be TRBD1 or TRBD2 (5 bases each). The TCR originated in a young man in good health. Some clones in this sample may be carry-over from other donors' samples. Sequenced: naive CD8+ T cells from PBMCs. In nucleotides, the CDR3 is TGCGCCAGCAGCTTCATACTAGGGGCCTACAATGAGCAGTTCTTC. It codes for CASSFILGAYNEQFF. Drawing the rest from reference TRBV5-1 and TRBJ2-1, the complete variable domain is KAGVTQTPRYLIKTRGQQVTLSCSPISGHRSVSWYQQTPGQGLQFLFEYFSETQRNKGNFPGRFSGRQFSNSRSEMNVSTLELGDSALYLCASSFILGAYNEQFFGPGTRLTVL.